A single sample is the source of the 10 T cell receptor beta chains below, sequenced in a study of identifying expanded T cells in peripheral blood. The data were produced by immunoSEQ multiplex PCR, yet TCRdb's version contains in-frame clones alone and is incomplete. The sample records 60,000 to 70,000 clones, about 80% being singletons. What was sequenced was blood. These receptors came from a person aged 18 to 70 in good health.

CDR3 sequence reads: CAWSPRVVRVWDNEQFF. CDR3 DNA: TGTGCCTGGAGTCCCCGCGTCGTCCGGGTTTGGGACAATGAGCAGTTCTTC. The chain combines TRBV30 with TRBJ2-1; D unclear. CDR1 is GTSNPN, CDR2 SVGIG, per germline (reference sequence). This CDR3 has 17 amino acids. V was cut by 2 bases and J by 5 bases, with 22 bases left in between. Using reference TRBV30 and TRBJ2-1 for the parts outside the CDR3, the full variable domain is SQTIHQWPATLVQPVGSPLSLECTVEGTSNPNLYWYRQAAGRGLQLLFYSVGIGQISSEVPQNLSASRPQDRQFILSSKKLLLSDSGFYLCAWSPRVVRVWDNEQFFGPGTRLTVL.

The V gene is TRBV11-1, the J gene TRBJ1-1, with a possible D match to TRBD1 (5 bases). The CDR3 is made up of 13 amino acids. Germline CDR1 is SGHAT and CDR2 is FQDESV (reference sequence). The ends were cut back, 2 bases at V and 1 base at J, with 5 bases in the middle. The DNA for the CDR3 is TGTGCCAGCAGCTTAACAGGGAACACTGAAGCTTTCTTT. It encodes CASSLTGNTEAFF.

This clone showed up just a few times. The chain has TRBV9 and TRBJ2-3; unclear D gene. The CDR3 has 14 amino acids. Trimming stripped 1 base from V and 2 bases from J, with 8 bases between. Germline CDR1 SGDLS, CDR2 YYNGEE. In DNA form, the CDR3 reads TGTGCCAGCAGCGTACGGCCCCTCACAGATACGCAGTATTTT. Protein: CASSVRPLTDTQYF.

This sequence joins TRBV19 and TRBJ2-1; no definite D call. CDR3 length equals 17 residues. The V end lost 4 bases, the J end lost 0 bases, and 16 bases lay between the germline ends. CDR1 LNHDA and CDR2 SQIVND come from the germline V gene (reference sequence). The CDR3 region has the DNA TGTGCCAGTAGTAAACAGTTAAACAAAAACTCCTACAATGAGCAGTTCTTC. Amino acid sequence: CASSKQLNKNSYNEQFF.

The chain is built from TRBV5-4 and TRBJ2-6; 11 positions match TRBD1. V gave up 5 bases and J gave up 4 bases; unmatched junction bases: 8. The CDR3 totals 17 residues. Per germline, CDR1 SGHNT and CDR2 YYREEE (reference sequence). CDR3 residues: CASSTGQGARGANVLTF. The CDR3 DNA is TGTGCCAGCAGTACAGGACAGGGGGCGCGAGGGGCCAACGTCCTGACTTTC.

In this sample, this clone turned up a few times. The V and J genes are TRBV19 and TRBJ1-5; D unresolved. Germline V lookup: CDR1 LNHDA, CDR2 SQIVND (reference sequence). Trimming stripped 7 bases from V and 2 bases from J, with 6 bases between. The CDR3 loop spans 12 amino acids. The CDR3 DNA is TGTGCCAGTAAGGGAGGCAATCAGCCCCAGCATTTT. It specifies CASKGGNQPQHF.

J is TRBJ2-7 and V is TRBV6-1, with TRBD2 as a possible D gene (5 bases). V dropped 7 bases and J dropped 8 bases, with 18 bases sitting between them. The CDR3 covers 13 residues. Germline CDR1 is MNHNS and CDR2 is SASEGT. The CDR3 nucleotides are TGTGCCAGCACCCCGAGTAGGGAGAGGCAGCAGTACGTC. This codes for CASTPSRERQQYV.

The rearrangement joins TRBV7-9 to TRBJ2-7, with 9 positions matching TRBD1. The V segment lost 5 bases and the J segment 2 bases; nucleotides outside the gene matches: 4. Germline V gene sequence: CDR1 SEHNR, CDR2 FQNEAQ (reference sequence). CDR3 length: 14 residues. Here the CDR3 DNA reads TGTGCCAGCAGCCCCGGGACAGGGACCTACGAGCAGTACTTC. Residues: CASSPGTGTYEQYF.

The rearrangement joins TRBV18 to TRBJ2-2, with D uncertain. The V end was cut by 3 bases, the J end by 0 bases, with 14 bases between. Germline V lookup: CDR1 KGHSH, CDR2 LQKENI. This CDR3 is built from 17 residues. The chain's CDR3 is CASSPRPIPPNTGELFF. CDR3 in DNA: TGTGCCAGCTCACCCCGGCCCATTCCCCCGAACACCGGGGAGCTGTTTTTT.

The chain joins TRBV21-1 to TRBJ2-7; TRBD2, the table's D call, lacks a check against the DNA. TRBV21-1 is recorded as a pseudogene. CDR3 length equals 14 residues. Here the CDR3 reads CASSSTTSGGEQYV. In DNA form, the CDR3 reads TGTGCCAGCAGCTCAACGACTAGCGGGGGCGAGCAGTACGTC.